The subject of this entry is one TCR beta chain. This sample is part of a study of blood T cell repertoires in COVID-19. Repertoires were generated with immunoSEQ multiplex PCR, while TCRdb's copy carries only in-frame clones and drops some. The repertoire holds around 300,000 clones, around four fifths seen once, with around 4% in the top ten. V lost 10 bases to trimming and J lost 4 bases; unmatched junction nucleotides: 8. This CDR3 region has 13 residues. This sequence was found in a woman between 45 and 60 years old with active or convalescent COVID-19. The rearrangement links TRBV12-3 or TRBV12-4 to TRBJ1-1; TRBD1 matches 8 bases. Sequenced input: peripheral blood. CDR3 DNA sequence: TGTGCCATCCTCAGGGGGCGAATCACTGAAGCTTTCTTT. Its translation is CAILRGRITEAFF.